The 22 T cell receptor beta chains listed next were all sequenced from one sample in a study of Graves' ophthalmopathy and Graves' hyperthyroidism. RNA transcripts served as template for amplifying TCR beta CDR3 sequences. Investigators did first-round RT-PCR with HTBI primers, then second-round multiplex PCR. TCRdb ran MiXCR on the multiplex PCR reads and lists one entry per CDR3 protein. The sample consists of about 160,000 distinct CDR3 sequences, 37% of them appearing once. The sample taken for sequencing was peripheral blood. These receptors were taken from a woman in her 40s with Graves' ophthalmopathy.

The table lists this clonotype with a count of one. This rearrangement joins TRBV12-5 to TRBJ2-7, with D tentatively TRBD1 (6 bases). Germline V CDR1 and CDR2: LGHNT, FRNRAP. Trimming stripped 0 bases from V and 0 bases from J, with 18 bases between. The CDR3 contains 18 residues. The CDR3 DNA reads as TGTGCTAGTGGTTTGGTAGGATTTTCGGGACACATCTCCTACGAGCAGTACTTC. It is translated as CASGLVGFSGHISYEQYF.

The chain is built from TRBV20-1 and TRBJ2-5, with 8 bases fitting TRBD1. There are 17 residues in the CDR3. CDR1 is DFQATT and CDR2 is SNEGSKA in the germline V gene (reference sequence). With V trimmed by 4 bases and J by 5 bases, 18 bases remained unmatched. CDR3 coding DNA: TGCAGTGCTAACCGGCGACGGGCAGGGGGCGTGATGGAGACCCAGTACTTC. Residues: CSANRRRAGGVMETQYF.

V and J are TRBV12-3 or TRBV12-4 and TRBJ1-1, with D hard to call. The CDR3 loop spans 13 amino acids. V lost 5 bases to trimming and J lost 6 bases, with 13 bases between them. Here the CDR3 reads CASSPTGGAEAFF. DNA of the CDR3: TGTGCCAGCAGTCCCACCGGCGGGGCTGAAGCTTTCTTT.

V usage is TRBV5-1 and J usage is TRBJ2-5; D gene unclear. The germline V and J ends were trimmed by 2 bases and 5 bases, with 10 bases remaining between them. The CDR3 is 13 residues long. Germline assignment: CDR1 SGHRS and CDR2 YFSETQ. The CDR3 region has the DNA TGCGCCAGCAGCTTATCCAAGATCGAGACCCAGTACTTC. Residues: CASSLSKIETQYF. Complete variable domain (other parts from reference TRBV5-1 and TRBJ2-5): KAGVTQTPRYLIKTRGQQVTLSCSPISGHRSVSWYQQTPGQGLQFLFEYFSETQRNKGNFPGRFSGRQFSNSRSEMNVSTLELGDSALYLCASSLSKIETQYFGPGTRLLVL.

This clonotype was counted a single time. V usage is TRBV7-2 and J usage is TRBJ2-5; 13 bases are a match to TRBD2. With V trimmed by 5 bases and J by 2 bases, 5 bases remained unmatched. From germline, CDR1 is SGHTA and CDR2 FQGNSA. The CDR3 has 16 amino acids. The CDR3 coding sequence is TGTGCCAGCAGCCTCCGGACTAGCGGGAGACAAGAGACCCAGTACTTC. Translating gives CASSLRTSGRQETQYF.

Only one count was recorded for this clonotype. The rearrangement links TRBV11-2 to TRBJ1-1, with D uncertain. V was pared by 1 base and J by 2 bases, with 14 bases between. Germline V lookup: CDR1 SGHAT, CDR2 FQNNGV. This CDR3 comprises 16 residues. In DNA, the CDR3 is TGTGCCAGCAGCTTAGTAGCGGCCGGACCCAACACTGAAGCTTTCTTT. Amino acid sequence: CASSLVAAGPNTEAFF.

The chain couples TRBV7-3 to TRBJ2-5, with D possibly being TRBD1 or TRBD2 (6 bases each). Germline CDR1 is SGHTA and CDR2 is FQGTGA. The germline V and J ends were trimmed by 5 bases and 5 bases, with 18 bases remaining between them. CDR3 length equals 15 residues. For the CDR3, the DNA is TGTGCCAGCAGCCCAGGGGCAGCGGGCGGCGAGACCCAGTACTTC. Translation: CASSPGAAGGETQYF.

In its sample, this clonotype was seen many times. This chain connects TRBV28 to TRBJ1-2, with TRBD1 matching 8 bases. The J segment lost 4 bases and the V segment lost 5 bases, leaving 12 bases of the junction unmatched. CDR1 MDHEN and CDR2 SYDVKM come from the germline V gene. The CDR3 consists of 16 residues. The CDR3 loop reads CASSPRTGPFGYGYTF. The DNA of the CDR3 is TGTGCCAGCAGTCCTCGGACAGGGCCTTTTGGCTATGGCTACACCTTC.

This clonotype was observed at least ten times. Here the CDR3 reads CASSVSGGSTDTQYF. The CDR3 nucleotides are TGTGCCAGCAGTGTGTCGGGGGGTAGCACAGATACGCAGTATTTT. J is TRBJ2-3 and V is TRBV2; 7 bases align to TRBD2. This CDR3 contains 15 residues. V shed 4 bases, J shed 0 bases, and the junction held 4 bases outside the gene matches. Germline V gene sequence: CDR1 SNHLY, CDR2 FYNNEI.

V gene TRBV7-2 combines with J gene TRBJ2-7; TRBD1 matches at 7 bases. V was pared by 4 bases and J by 5 bases, with 2 bases of the junction left unmatched. The CDR3 length is 12 residues. The germline V gene has CDR1 SGHTA and CDR2 FQGNSA. The CDR3 DNA follows: TGTGCCAGCAGCTGGGACAGCGACGAGCAGTACTTC. Amino acids: CASSWDSDEQYF.

This clonotype showed up many times. V is TRBV7-9 and J is TRBJ2-5; D remains unclear. V was clipped by 5 bases and J by 2 bases, with 12 bases between them. The CDR3 extends over 14 amino acids. Germline CDR1 is SEHNR and CDR2 is FQNEAQ (reference sequence). CDR3 sequence reads: CASSPHDLQETQYF. The CDR3 nucleotides are TGTGCCAGCAGCCCCCACGATTTACAAGAGACCCAGTACTTC.

This clonotype was seen many times. This sequence joins TRBV18 and TRBJ2-5, with TRBD1 matching over 8 bases. Germline V gives CDR1 KGHSH, CDR2 LQKENI. The CDR3 consists of 13 residues. After removal of 9 bases from V and 3 bases from J, the junction contained 6 bases not matched to a gene. CDR3 amino acids: CASFGQGEETQYF. The CDR3 nucleotides are TGTGCCAGTTTCGGACAGGGAGAAGAGACCCAGTACTTC.

The table lists this clonotype with many counts. The chain is built from TRBV7-2 and TRBJ2-7, with D possibly matching TRBD2 (6 bases). Trimming removed 1 base at V and 2 bases at J, with 12 bases between. The CDR3 totals 15 residues. Germline lookup yields CDR1 SGHTA and CDR2 FQGNSA. The CDR3 region has the DNA TGTGCCAGCAGCTTAGGCCTAGCGCGTACCTACGAGCAGTACTTC. Its translation is CASSLGLARTYEQYF.

This clonotype was seen at least ten times. This sequence joins TRBV2 and TRBJ2-7; 12 bases agree with TRBD2. CDR1 is SNHLY, CDR2 FYNNEI, per germline. Trimming took 2 bases from V and 2 from J; bases not matched to a gene: 10. The CDR3 totals 18 residues. CDR3 sequence: CASSEYGLAGGPTYEQYF. CDR3 DNA sequence: TGTGCCAGCAGTGAATACGGGCTAGCGGGGGGGCCGACCTACGAGCAGTACTTC. Supplemented by reference TRBV2 and TRBJ2-7, the full variable domain reads EPEVTQTPSHQVTQMGQEVILRCVPISNHLYFYWYRQILGQKVEFLVSFYNNEISEKSEIFDDQFSVERPDGSNFTLKIRSTKLEDSAMYFCASSEYGLAGGPTYEQYFGPGTRLTVT.

This clonotype has ten or more counts. V usage is TRBV4-2 and J usage is TRBJ2-7; D may be TRBD1 (5 bases). Per the germline V gene, CDR1 is LGHNA and CDR2 is YNFKEQ. V was clipped by 3 bases and J by 1 base, with 25 bases between them. This CDR3 has 19 residues. For the CDR3, the DNA is TGTGCCAGCAGCCACACCCTTCGATTTCGAGACAGAGAGTCCTACGAGCAGTACTTC. It yields the protein CASSHTLRFRDRESYEQYF.

This clonotype came up once. The rearrangement uses TRBV12-3 or TRBV12-4 and TRBJ1-1; D possibly corresponds to TRBD1 (6 bases). The CDR3 has 14 residues. V dropped 7 bases and J dropped 4 bases, with 16 bases sitting between them. For the CDR3, the DNA is TGTGCCAGCATCTCCGGGGGCGTAGGCACTGAAGCTTTCTTT. Translation: CASISGGVGTEAFF.

The chain recombines TRBV24-1 with TRBJ1-2; D gene unclear. From germline, CDR1 is KGHDR and CDR2 SFDVKD. The length of the CDR3 is 13 residues. V dropped 2 bases and J dropped 2 bases, with 5 bases sitting between them. CDR3 sequence: CATSDSFNYGYTF. The CDR3 coding sequence is TGTGCCACCAGTGATTCATTCAACTATGGCTACACCTTC.

The V call is TRBV6-5, the J call TRBJ2-7; 11 bases agree with TRBD2. V was pared by 0 bases and J by 0 bases, with 4 bases of the junction left unmatched. CDR3 size: 17 residues. Germline V CDR1 and CDR2: MNHEY, SVGAGI. The chain's CDR3 is CASSYSGTSGSSYEQYF. The CDR3 region has the DNA TGTGCCAGCAGTTACTCGGGGACTAGCGGTAGCTCCTACGAGCAGTACTTC.

This clonotype has ten or more counts. The chain uses TRBV10-1 and TRBJ2-5, with 7 bases identical to TRBD1. V dropped 6 bases and J dropped 5; count of bases not matched to a gene: 12. Germline assignment: CDR1 WNHNN and CDR2 SYGVQD (reference sequence). The CDR3 runs 15 residues. As DNA, the CDR3 is TGCGCCAGCAGCGCCGGGACAGCCCTTGATGAGACCCAGTACTTC. This translates into CASSAGTALDETQYF.

This clonotype was seen repeatedly, ten times or more. This chain connects TRBV28 to TRBJ2-7; D remains unclear. The ends were cut back, 4 bases at V and 4 bases at J, with 17 bases in the middle. Germline CDR1 reads MDHEN; CDR2 reads SYDVKM. The CDR3 is made up of 15 amino acids. The CDR3 sequence is CASSSTGKPLYEQYF. CDR3 coding DNA: TGTGCCAGCAGTTCGACTGGCAAACCCCTTTACGAGCAGTACTTC.

V and J are TRBV6-2 or TRBV6-3 and TRBJ2-7, with 7 bases identical to TRBD1. Germline V gene lookup returns CDR1 MNHEY and CDR2 SVGEGT. The CDR3 spans 15 residues. Trimming at V came to 6 bases and at J to 3 bases, leaving 11 bases not matched to a gene. The CDR3 reads CASRYRGLRFYEQYF. The CDR3 DNA is TGTGCCAGCAGATACAGGGGTTTGCGGTTCTACGAGCAGTACTTC.

This clonotype was recorded many times. The chain has TRBV3-1 and TRBJ1-5, with 7 bases matching TRBD1. Germline V lookup: CDR1 LGHDT, CDR2 YNNKEL (reference sequence). The V and J ends lost 1 base and 6 bases, in that order; junction bases with no gene match: 12. There are 17 residues in the CDR3. The CDR3 sequence: CASSQGGGRGGGQPQHF. The CDR3 bases are TGTGCCAGCAGCCAAGGAGGGGGCCGAGGGGGAGGTCAGCCCCAGCATTTT.